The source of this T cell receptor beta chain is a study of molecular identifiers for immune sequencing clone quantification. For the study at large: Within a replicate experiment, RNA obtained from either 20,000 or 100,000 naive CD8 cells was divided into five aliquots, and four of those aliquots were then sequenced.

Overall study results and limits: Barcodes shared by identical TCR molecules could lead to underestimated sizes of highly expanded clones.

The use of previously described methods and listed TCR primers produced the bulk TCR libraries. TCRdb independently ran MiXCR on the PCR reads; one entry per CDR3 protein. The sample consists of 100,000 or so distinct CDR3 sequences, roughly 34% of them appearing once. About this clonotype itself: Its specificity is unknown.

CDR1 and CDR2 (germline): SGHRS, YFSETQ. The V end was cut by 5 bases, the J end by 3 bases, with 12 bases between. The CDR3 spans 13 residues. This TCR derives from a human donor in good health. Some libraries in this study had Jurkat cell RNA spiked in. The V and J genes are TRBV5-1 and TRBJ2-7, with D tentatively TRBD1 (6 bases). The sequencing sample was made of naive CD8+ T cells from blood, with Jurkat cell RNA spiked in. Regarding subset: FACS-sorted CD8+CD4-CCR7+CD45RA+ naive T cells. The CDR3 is CASRTGPNYEQYF. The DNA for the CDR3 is TGCGCCAGCAGGACAGGACCCAACTACGAGCAGTACTTC.